The 14 T cell receptor beta chains given below trace back to one sample, sequenced in a study of cytomegalovirus exposure and HLA in healthy donors. Use of 60 Vbeta and 13 Jbeta primers characterized the PCR. Sequenced by immunoSEQ multiplex PCR; TCRdb stores in-frame clones only, minus some. The sample holds some 87,000 clones; about three quarters are singletons and the top ten take about 16%. Material for sequencing was PBMCs. These receptors were taken from a woman between 45 and 65 years old in good health and CMV-seropositive.

The chain joins TRBV18 to TRBJ1-1; D is undetermined. The germline V and J ends were trimmed by 3 bases and 1 base, with 9 bases remaining between them. The germline gives CDR1 KGHSH, CDR2 LQKENI. This CDR3 comprises 14 residues. As DNA, the CDR3 is TGTGCCAGCTCACCCCGGAGCCGGAACACTGAAGCTTTCTTT. It is translated as CASSPRSRNTEAFF.

This chain links TRBV19 with TRBJ2-7; 8 bases match TRBD1. J was trimmed by 5 bases and V by 3 bases; bases with no gene match: 9. The CDR3 extends over 15 amino acids. CDR1 is LNHDA, CDR2 SQIVND, per germline (reference sequence). The CDR3 coding sequence is TGTGCCAGTAGTATGATGGTCGGACAGGGTCACGAGCAGTACTTC. Translation: CASSMMVGQGHEQYF. Variable domain in full (rest from reference TRBV19 and TRBJ2-7): DGGITQSPKYLFRKEGQNVTLSCEQNLNHDAMYWYRQDPGQGLRLIYYSQIVNDFQKGDIAEGYSVSREKKESFPLTVTSAQKNPTAFYLCASSMMVGQGHEQYFGPGTRLTVT.

The rearrangement uses TRBV9 and TRBJ2-1; possible D gene TRBD2, 6 bases. The length of the CDR3 is 15 residues. The germline gives CDR1 SGDLS, CDR2 YYNGEE. V lost 0 bases and J lost 6, with 13 bases in between. The CDR3 sequence is CASSVAEGSRNEQFF. The CDR3 DNA is TGTGCCAGCAGCGTAGCGGAGGGGTCTCGCAATGAGCAGTTCTTC. Complete variable domain (other parts from reference TRBV9 and TRBJ2-1): DSGVTQTPKHLITATGQRVTLRCSPRSGDLSVYWYQQSLDQGLQFLIQYYNGEERAKGNILERFSAQQFPDLHSELNLSSLELGDSALYFCASSVAEGSRNEQFFGPGTRLTVL.

The chain joins TRBV7-9 to TRBJ2-1; TRBD2 matches 14 bases. This CDR3 has 16 amino acids. Germline assignment: CDR1 SEHNR and CDR2 FQNEAQ (reference sequence). Losses at the gene ends were 3 bases for V and 8 bases for J; bases not matched to a gene: 6. The CDR3 coding sequence is TGTGCCAGCAGCTTTACGGGGACTAGCGGGAGCTATGAGCAGTTCTTC. It encodes CASSFTGTSGSYEQFF.

V is TRBV28 and J is TRBJ1-1; TRBD1 matches 9 bases. The CDR3 contains 12 residues. V lost 6 bases and J lost 9; bases outside the gene matches: 5. CDR1 is MDHEN and CDR2 is SYDVKM in the germline V gene. Here the CDR3 reads CASSYRGLKAFF. The CDR3 DNA reads as TGTGCCAGCAGCTACAGGGGGCTGAAAGCTTTCTTT.

CDR3 sequence reads: CASSFGDRGPGYTF. The CDR3 nucleotides read TGTGCCAGCAGTTTCGGGGACAGGGGGCCTGGCTACACCTTC. The chain is built from TRBV28 and TRBJ1-2; the match to TRBD1 covers 12 bases. CDR1 and CDR2 (germline): MDHEN, SYDVKM. The V and J ends lost 3 bases and 7 bases, in that order; junction bases with no gene match: 3. CDR3 length: 14 amino acids.

The V and J genes are TRBV7-6 and TRBJ2-7, with D uncertain. This CDR3 is 14 amino acids long. The germline CDR1 and CDR2 sequences are SGHVS and FNYEAQ. The ends were cut back, 2 bases at V and 0 bases at J, with 8 bases in the middle. DNA for the CDR3: TGTGCCAGCAGCTTACTCCCTTCCTCCTACGAGCAGTACTTC. Protein sequence: CASSLLPSSYEQYF. Using reference TRBV7-6 and TRBJ2-7 for the parts outside the CDR3, the full variable domain is GAGVSQSPRYKVTKRGQDVALRCDPISGHVSLYWYRQALGQGPEFLTYFNYEAQQDKSGLPNDRFSAERPEGSISTLTIQRTEQRDSAMYRCASSLLPSSYEQYFGPGTRLTVT.

This clone turned up a few times. V is TRBV7-2 and J is TRBJ2-7; TRBD1 agrees at 9 bases. Trimming cost V 6 bases and J 5 bases; bases outside gene matches: 5. This CDR3 region has 13 residues. The germline V gene encodes CDR1 SGHTA and CDR2 FQGNSA. CDR3 DNA sequence: TGTGCCAGCAGGGGACAGGGTCGGAACGAGCAGTACTTC. Its protein product is CASRGQGRNEQYF.

The rearrangement joins TRBV28 to TRBJ2-7; D might be TRBD2 (5 bases). The CDR3 contains 14 residues. Trimming shortened V by 3 bases and J by 2 bases, and 11 bases separated the two germline ends. Germline V gives CDR1 MDHEN, CDR2 SYDVKM. CDR3: CASSFPGNPYEQYF. DNA for the CDR3: TGTGCCAGCAGTTTCCCCGGGAACCCCTACGAGCAGTACTTC.

The chain employs TRBV18 and TRBJ1-1; D remains unclear. This CDR3 has 13 amino acids. Germline CDR1 is KGHSH and CDR2 is LQKENI. The ends were cut back, 2 bases at V and 0 bases at J, with 4 bases in the middle. The CDR3: CASSPAMNTEAFF. CDR3 DNA sequence: TGTGCCAGCTCACCAGCTATGAACACTGAAGCTTTCTTT.

This chain joins TRBV29-1 and TRBJ2-1, with a possible D match to TRBD2 (6 bases). Germline V gene data show CDR1 as SQVTM and CDR2 as ANQGSEA. V was shortened by 7 bases and J by 8 bases, with 18 bases between the two germline ends. The CDR3 contains 13 residues. The CDR3 loop reads CSAGFGEAYEQFF. CDR3 in DNA: TGCAGCGCAGGATTTGGGGAGGCGTATGAGCAGTTCTTC.

This clone has a single count. V gene TRBV11-2 combines with J gene TRBJ2-5, with 12 bases that match TRBD2. J was trimmed by 4 bases and V by 4 bases; bases with no gene match: 13. The CDR3 runs 18 residues. From germline, CDR1 is SGHAT and CDR2 FQNNGV. CDR3 residues: CASSSGQTSGRFGETQYF. The CDR3 DNA sequence: TGTGCCAGCAGCTCAGGACAGACTAGCGGGAGATTCGGAGAGACCCAGTACTTC. Complete variable domain (other parts from reference TRBV11-2 and TRBJ2-5): EAGVAQSPRYKIIEKRQSVAFWCNPISGHATLYWYQQILGQGPKLLIQFQNNGVVDDSQLPKDRFSAERLKGVDSTLKIQPAKLEDSAVYLCASSSGQTSGRFGETQYFGPGTRLLVL.

CDR3: CASSFGGMREQYF. The CDR3 bases are TGTGCCAGCAGTTTTGGCGGGATGAGGGAGCAGTACTTC. The V call is TRBV28, the J call TRBJ2-7, with D possibly being TRBD2 (6 bases). Between the trimmed V and J ends, which lost 3 bases and 7 bases, there was a span of 13 bases. CDR1 and CDR2 (germline): MDHEN, SYDVKM. This CDR3 is 13 amino acids long.

This clone was observed a handful of times. The junction and the germline gene differ at one end; a read error may be behind it. V gene TRBV7-2 combines with J gene TRBJ2-1; no firm D call. Germline CDR1 and CDR2: SGHTA and FQGNSA. The CDR3 is made up of 14 amino acids. The CDR3 loop reads CASSLGPPTNEQFF. CDR3 sequence (DNA): TGTGCCAGCAGTTTAGGTCCGCCTACCAATGAGCAGTTCTTC.